This TCR beta chain was documented in a study of cytomegalovirus exposure and HLA in healthy donors. The study's findings and limits: There were some public TCRs occurring in many donors, but most TCR sequences were rare. Later, an analysis showed that TCR beta chains associated with HLA were more clonally expanded than others that were equally common.

CDR1 is SGHNT and CDR2 is YYREEE in the germline V gene (reference sequence). There are 13 residues in the CDR3. The V end was cut by 3 bases, the J end by 4 bases, with 10 bases between. There are many counts of this clone. Its antigen is currently unknown. Both 60 Vbeta primers and 13 Jbeta primers went into the PCR. In the source study's methods: About 10 million of tens of millions of unique TCR beta chains were shared, per a later count. Profiling relied on immunoSEQ multiplex PCR, and the TCRdb table lists in-frame clones only, not all of them. The V and J calls and clone size were taken over from that table, and D and trimming were inferred from the DNA. The sample lists approximately 100,000 clones, roughly 63% seen once, with about 5.7% in the top ten.

The sample taken for sequencing was PBMCs. This TCR came from a woman in her sixties or seventies in good health and CMV-seropositive. The rearrangement uses TRBV5-4 and TRBJ1-1, with D possibly TRBD1 on 5 matching bases. CDR3 residues: CASSSVGGTEAFF. In DNA, the CDR3 is TGTGCCAGCAGCTCGGTCGGGGGCACTGAAGCTTTCTTT.